This T cell receptor beta chain derives from a study of T-cell reconstitution after alpha-beta-depleted transplantation in children. Germline V gives CDR1 SGHDT, CDR2 YYEEEE. The CDR3 length is 14 residues. V was shortened by 0 bases and J by 4 bases, with 10 bases between the two germline ends. As it was prepared, the TCRbeta library received unique molecular identifiers. TCRdb re-analysed the PCR reads in MiXCR, keeping a single row per CDR3 protein. Of 110,000 or so distinct CDR3 sequences listed, about 6.5% are singletons. The sequencing used PBMCs, mostly from graft donor cells, collected 360 days after TCRalphabeta/CD19-depleted stem cell transplant. This TCR was recovered from a male patient between 2 and 10 years old who had a stem cell transplant for acute lymphoblastic leukemia, so the T cells may come from the graft donor. The chain couples TRBV5-6 to TRBJ1-1; D possibly corresponds to TRBD1 (5 bases). The CDR3 reads CASSLVRGLTEAFF. The CDR3, as DNA: TGTGCCAGCAGCTTGGTAAGGGGCCTCACTGAAGCTTTCTTT. The complete variable domain, with remaining parts taken from reference TRBV5-6 and TRBJ1-1, reads DAGVTQSPTHLIKTRGQQVTLRCSPKSGHDTVSWYQQALGQGPQFIFQYYEEEERQRGNFPDRFSGHQFPNYSSELNVNALLLGDSALYLCASSLVRGLTEAFFGQGTRLTVV.